This T cell receptor (beta chain) derives from a study of T cells in Graves' hyperthyroidism and ophthalmopathy (dated by TCRdb to the late 2010s). With respect to the entire study: Peripheral blood samples were taken at initial diagnosis, before any treatment was given. TCR V-J signatures able to tell the groups apart were searched for in a discovery cohort of approximately 95 patients, of whom approximately 40 had Graves' ophthalmopathy and about 60 had stable Graves' hyperthyroidism. According to the paper, TCR Vbeta CDR3 sequencing was carried out on some 130 peripheral blood samples, which came from approximately 43 ophthalmopathy, around 74 hyperthyroidism and approximately 17 progressor patients. Following sampling, methimazole starting at 30 mg daily was given to hyperthyroidism patients, and high-dose intravenous methylprednisolone was given to ophthalmopathy patients. The approximately 100 discovery patients were divided at random into training and test sets in a 7:3 ratio. Thyroid tissue and blood T-cell repertoires from roughly six Graves' hyperthyroidism patients were also compared in the study. An independent validation cohort of around 19 hyperthyroidism patients and about 15 patients who later progressed to ophthalmopathy tested prospective prediction of ophthalmopathy. What the study reported, not specific to this receptor: No statistical method was used to fix the sample size in advance, and group allocation was not hidden from the investigators. Most expanded thyroid clonotypes (frequency above 0.001) were also detected in blood, suggesting blood repertoires may reflect thyroid immune responses. In validation, the model predicted progression to ophthalmopathy a median of approximately 6.6 months before onset, with approximately 70% sensitivity and just under 75% specificity. A model built on a 13 V-J signature distinguished ophthalmopathy from stable hyperthyroidism, reaching roughly 88% sensitivity and about 81% specificity in cross-validation and 80%/75% in testing.

The cysteine opens and the phenylalanine closes a CDR3 of 15 amino acids. The DNA shown is the 45-base CDR3, in frame from base 1. Per the germline V gene, MNHNS is the CDR1 and SASEGT is the CDR2. The junction shows trimming of 7 bases on V and 3 bases on J, plus 17 bases between the germline ends. This clonotype occurred a few times. Its antigen is not yet known. Per-base qualities were not stored, and no clone one base away is much larger. Amplification of TCR beta CDR3 regions was carried out from RNA transcripts. A first-round RT-PCR of the TCR CDR3 used the HTBI primer set with the Qiagen OneStep RT-PCR kit. Libraries were constructed in a second round of multiplex PCR, after which size selection and purification were performed. Paired-end sequencing of the libraries was performed with 100 bp reads on an Illumina HiSeq2000. In the paper's pipeline: SOAPnuke was used to process the raw data, throwing out any read that contained adapters or uncalled bases, had a mean Phred below 15, or lacked an exact constant-primer or identifier match. COPE v1.2.5 was used to merge the high-quality paired reads, and each unique nucleotide sequence was defined as a clonotype. Clonotypes were aligned to IMGT TRBV, TRBD and TRBJ reference segments using MiTCR v1.1. The analysis was restricted to V-J combinations with a frequency above 0.0001, which together covered approximately 99% of the repertoires. A TCS score was defined as the ratio of F50 (clonal expansion) to E x V (chaos), with BLOSUM62-based TCRdist applied between CDR3 peptides within each V-J. Welch's t-statistics and random forest reduced 500 to 650 V-J features to roughly 13, which were used in a naive Bayes classifier (R e1071). TCRdb reanalyzed the raw reads on its own, using fastp at Q25 for trimming and MiXCR for clone calling, and kept in-frame beta chains. Rows with one shared CDR3 protein collapse into an entry with the most common genes and DNA. TCRdb, not the original authors, processed these V and J calls. For this sample there are about 530,000 distinct CDR3 sequences; about a sixth appear just once. About 16% of the sample is taken by the ten largest.

Ophthalmopathy patients had moderately to severely active disease, Clinical Activity Score of at least 3, NOSPECS grade of at least 4, and duration under 3 months. Any patient with an uncontrolled infection, another autoimmune disease, pregnancy or lactation was excluded. Diagnoses were based on clinical symptoms, serum thyroxine and TRAb, thyroid ultrasound and orbital computed tomography. PBMCs were separated from over 9 ml of fresh peripheral blood using Ficoll-Paque density gradient centrifugation. Total RNA was extracted using Trizol reagent, and RNA quality was assessed on an Agilent 2100 Bioanalyzer.

The sample taken for sequencing was blood. This receptor was identified in a woman in her late teens or twenties with Graves' ophthalmopathy. This sequence uses TRBV6-1 and TRBJ2-3, and perhaps TRBD1 as D gene, on 6 matching bases. Here is the DNA: TGTGCCAGCACATTTACAGGGTCGAGAACAGATACGCAGTATTTT. Its translation reads: CASTFTGSRTDTQYF.